The present TCR beta chain was sequenced within a study of T cells in Graves' hyperthyroidism and ophthalmopathy (dated by TCRdb to about 2019). Turning to the overall study: TCR V-J signatures able to tell the groups apart were searched for in a discovery cohort of more than 90 patients, of whom under 45 had Graves' ophthalmopathy and around 57 had stable Graves' hyperthyroidism. In addition, the study compared T-cell repertoires in thyroid tissue and in blood from several Graves' hyperthyroidism patients. Following sampling, methimazole starting at 30 mg daily was given to hyperthyroidism patients, and high-dose intravenous methylprednisolone was given to ophthalmopathy patients. The 100 discovery patients were randomly split 7:3 into training and test sets. According to the paper, TCR Vbeta CDR3 sequencing was carried out on about 140 peripheral blood samples, which came from fewer than 50 ophthalmopathy, approximately 78 hyperthyroidism and about 17 progressor patients. Prospective prediction of ophthalmopathy was tested in an independent validation cohort of 18 to 20 hyperthyroidism patients and 17 patients who later progressed to ophthalmopathy. General study outcomes and caveats: Blood samples also contained most of the expanded thyroid clonotypes (frequency above 0.001), which suggests that blood repertoires may reflect thyroid immune responses. In cross-validation, a model built on a 13 V-J signature told ophthalmopathy apart from stable hyperthyroidism with just under 90% sensitivity and roughly 81% specificity, and in testing the same model reached 80%/75%. In validation, the model predicted progression to ophthalmopathy a median of about 5.9 months before onset, with approximately 68% sensitivity and roughly 72% specificity. Sample size was not statistically predetermined, and investigators were not blinded to group allocation.

Any patient with an uncontrolled infection, another autoimmune disease, pregnancy or lactation was excluded. Diagnoses relied on clinical symptoms, serum thyroxine and TRAb, thyroid ultrasound and orbital computed tomography. Total RNA was extracted with Trizol reagent, and quality was checked on an Agilent 2100 Bioanalyzer. This clonotype was detected many times. No cognate antigen has been identified for it. Base qualities were left out, and no much larger clone turns up one base away. The TCR beta CDR3 regions were amplified from RNA transcripts. For the first round of RT-PCR on the TCR CDR3, the HTBI primer set was used together with the Qiagen OneStep RT-PCR kit. Libraries were constructed in a second round of multiplex PCR, after which size selection and purification were performed. Sequencing of the libraries was done on an Illumina HiSeq2000 using paired-end 100 bp reads. The original pipeline was this. SOAPnuke was used to process the raw data, removing reads that contained adapters or uncalled bases, had a mean Phred below 15, or lacked an exact match to the constant primer or identifier. COPE v1.2.5 was used to merge high-quality paired reads, and clonotypes were defined as unique nucleotide sequences. Clonotypes were aligned to IMGT TRBV, TRBD and TRBJ reference segments using MiTCR v1.1. Analysis was restricted to V-J combinations with a frequency above 0.0001, which covered over 98% of repertoires. A TCS score was defined as the ratio of F50 (clonal expansion) to E x V (chaos), with BLOSUM62-based TCRdist applied between CDR3 peptides within each V-J. Welch's t-statistics and random forest reduced just over 500 V-J features to under 15, which were used in a naive Bayes classifier (R e1071). Thyroid-blood repertoire similarity was quantified with the Morisita-Horn index. In TCRdb, the public reads were trimmed at Q25 with fastp and aligned with MiXCR, with productive beta chains retained. A single entry per CDR3 protein holds the most common genes and DNA from its merged rows. V and J calls and clone size were set by TCRdb, not the authors. The sample data list approximately 640,000 distinct CDR3 sequences, and less than 45% of these were observed just once. The top ten constitute less than 9% of the sample.

Input material: peripheral blood or thyroid tissue (not recorded which). The receptor was derived from an adult man with Graves' disease, either hyperthyroidism or ophthalmopathy (not recorded which).

The DNA sequence is TGCAGCGTTGAAGATCCTCCTTTCAGCGTCGGAGATGGCTACACCTTC. Its product reads: CSVEDPPFSVGDGYTF. The V and J genes are TRBV29-1 and TRBJ1-2, with the identity of the D gene unclear. Cut back by 0 bases and 6 bases, the V and J ends lie 20 bases apart. From its cysteine to its phenylalanine, the CDR3 spans 16 amino acids. The sequence is cut down to CDR3 DNA, 48 bases in frame from base 1. The germline V gene encodes CDR1 SQVTM and CDR2 ANQGSEA.